The next 4 T cell receptor beta chains were all read from a single sample in a study of T cell responses to AZD1222 COVID-19 vaccine. Profiled with immunoSEQ multiplex PCR; TCRdb holds only in-frame clones, not every one. The table includes approximately 65,000 clones, 80% detected once. The sequencing here drew on peripheral blood, taken on day 0 of AZD1222 vaccination. The receptors were gathered from an adult in good health.

This clone has just one count. The J gene is TRBJ2-2, the V gene TRBV3-1 (or the pseudogene TRBV3-2); 7 bases match TRBD1. This CDR3 spans 15 amino acids. The germline V gene has CDR1 LGHDT and CDR2 YNNKEL (reference sequence). The V gene end was trimmed by 0 bases and the J gene end by 4 bases; junction bases not matched to a gene: 2. Written as DNA, the CDR3 is TGTGCCAGCAGCCAAGAGAAGGGGGCCACCGGGGAGCTGTTTTTT. This translates into CASSQEKGATGELFF.

The CDR3 nucleotides are TGTGCCAGCAGCTCCCGTCCCGTCGGGCGGGGGCTCACAGATACGCAGTATTTT. Translated: CASSSRPVGRGLTDTQYF. The gene calls are TRBV11-2 and TRBJ2-3; a possible D gene is TRBD2 (7 bases). The V end was cut by 4 bases, the J end by 2 bases, with 22 bases between. Germline V lookup: CDR1 SGHAT, CDR2 FQNNGV. The CDR3 consists of 18 residues.

The chain joins TRBV5-1 to TRBJ2-3; 7 bases are a match to TRBD1. The J segment lost 3 bases and the V segment lost 2 bases, leaving 6 bases of the junction unmatched. The germline gives CDR1 SGHRS, CDR2 YFSETQ. The CDR3 is 15 amino acids. The CDR3 nucleotides read TGCGCCAGCAGCTTCGTTGCAGGGGGAACAGATACGCAGTATTTT. Encoded protein: CASSFVAGGTDTQYF.

V is TRBV30 and J is TRBJ2-2; the D gene is possibly TRBD2 (5 bases). Trimming pared 3 bases from V and 0 bases from J, leaving 8 bases between. CDR1 and CDR2 (germline): GTSNPN, SVGIG (reference sequence). This CDR3 is 14 amino acids long. The DNA for the CDR3 is TGTGCCTGGAGACAGCGGTCGAACACCGGGGAGCTGTTTTTT. This gives the protein CAWRQRSNTGELFF.